The text below deals with one T cell receptor beta chain. The V gene lost 6 bases and the J gene lost 8 bases, with 16 bases spanning the gap. Germline CDR1 LGHNT, CDR2 FRNRAP. The CDR3 totals 13 residues. This sample was included in a study of blood T cell repertoires in COVID-19. Study summary: Italy, Spain and the United States were the sources of the convalescent and acute COVID-19 samples. T cells, B-cell-depleted T cells, or PBMCs provided the cDNA or gDNA that served as material.

In the source study's methods: For nucleated cells, counts were estimated from reference gene primer amplification. TCRdb keeps only in-frame clones here, not all; method: immunoSEQ multiplex PCR. The D gene and trimming were derived from the DNA, and the V and J assignments and clone size from that table. Here the sample spans approximately 89,000 clones, nearly 95% being singletons. Sequencing used peripheral blood. The TCR originated in a human donor with active COVID-19. The donor label of this sample is uncertain. This chain uses TRBV12-5 with TRBJ1-1; D remains unclear. CDR3 in DNA: TGTGCTAGTGGCTCCGAAGCTCGCTCCGAAGCTTTCTTT. It specifies CASGSEARSEAFF. The whole variable domain, filled in from reference TRBV12-5 and TRBJ1-1, reads DARVTQTPRHKVTEMGQEVTMRCQPILGHNTVFWYRQTMMQGLELLAYFRNRAPLDDSGMPKDRFSAEMPDATLATLKIQPSEPRDSAVYFCASGSEARSEAFFGQGTRLTVV.